Listed below are T cell receptor beta chains from one sample, sequenced in a study of cytomegalovirus exposure and HLA in healthy donors. Method: immunoSEQ multiplex PCR; TCRdb's copy keeps in-frame clones and lacks some. Of about 140,000 clones detected, about 80% appear once; the ten largest clones hold just over 4.5%. The source material was PBMCs. The receptor source for this set is a middle-aged man in good health and CMV-seronegative. The conserved cysteine and the conserved F or W are not part of the CDR3 here. Each record gives: V gene, CDR3 protein.

>TRBV4-1
ASSFLLDSPNQPQH
>TRBV15
ATSPVRSDAEAF
>TRBV10-2
ASSERQAGNTIY
>TRBV5-1
ASRLGAYEQF
>TRBV4-2
ASSQPTGLSYEQY
>TRBV29-1
SVSTGSDGYT
>TRBV5-1
ASSLRGGGTDTQY
>TRBV19
ASSMRRSGEGYT
>TRBV18
ASLQGQGNYGYT
>TRBV2
ATFRLGQRYNSPLH
>TRBV7-9
ASSLLSGTRSYGYT
>TRBV6-5
ASSQGQSNDIQY
>TRBV6-6
ASSRTGDGYT
>TRBV6-1
ASRELQTAMGPSGNTIY
>TRBV7-2
ASSLAGTNYYGYT
>TRBV6-5
ASSPVGGNEKLF
>TRBV2
ASEGQGRSGNTIY
>TRBV9
ASSVGGEGNQPQH
>TRBV11-2
ASSLAETQY
>TRBV5-5
ASSSHDRVGETQY
>TRBV19
ASSIDGTGGTEAF
>TRBV27
ASSSGTSGGNEQF
>TRBV7-8
ASSSGGSYGYT
>TRBV28
ASSLRDTQY
>TRBV2
ASSEASITDTQY
>TRBV19
ASSIEKGRGARNQETQY
>TRBV21-1
ASRTAGSGGSPDTQY
>TRBV5-4
ASSLPSGGFEETQY
>TRBV7-2
ASSIQGGGYT
>TRBV30
AWSRRGPGAYDTEAF
>TRBV11-2
ASSLVPGGTTDTQY
>TRBV6-5
ASSYQRAGYGYT
>TRBV10-1
ASSYGQGRETQY
>TRBV9
ASTRLAGGYEQY
>TRBV6-5
ASTATGPPYEQY
>TRBV28
ASSPGLTYEQY
>TRBV5-1
ASSLYRETQY
>TRBV5-8
ASSLSRGTANEKLF
>TRBV28
ASSYAGGIEQF
>TRBV19
ASRTGGNNPRGGYT
>TRBV10-3
AITEGGGIDTQY
>TRBV30
AWGPPPLH
>TRBV19
ASTPPGQPYNEQF
>TRBV5-1
ASSLTVNSPLH
>TRBV7-9
ASSFGSNYGYT
>TRBV19
ASSTPSGGISDTQY